These 20 T cell receptor beta chains were all obtained from the same sample, sequenced in a study of Tregs in tolerant kidney transplant recipients. Libraries were prepared by immunoSEQ multiplex PCR; TCRdb keeps only in-frame clonotypes and omits some of them. The table lists fewer than 70,000 clones, around 83% of them singletons. Sequences were obtained from CD4+ T cells from blood. Every receptor here comes from a human donor in good health.

J is TRBJ2-3 and V is TRBV4-1; maybe TRBD1 (6 bases). The CDR3 is made up of 14 amino acids. Germline V gives CDR1 MGHRA, CDR2 YSYEKL. V gave up 1 base and J gave up 5 bases, with 10 bases separating them. The chain's CDR3 is CASSQVGAGDTQYF. The CDR3 nucleotides read TGCGCCAGCAGCCAAGTGGGGGCGGGAGATACGCAGTATTTT.

The chain employs TRBV5-4 and TRBJ2-6; a possible D gene is TRBD2 (5 bases). The V gene's germline CDR1 is SGHNT and CDR2 YYREEE (reference sequence). The V gene lost 4 bases and the J gene lost 2 bases, with 16 bases spanning the gap. The length of the CDR3 is 17 residues. CDR3 DNA: TGTGCCAGCAGCGTCGGGATGGTTGGCGCTGGGGCCAACGTCCTGACTTTC. Translation: CASSVGMVGAGANVLTF.

CDR3 region: CASSADRNTEAFF. The CDR3 region has the DNA TGTGCCAGCAGTGCCGACAGGAACACTGAAGCTTTCTTT. The chain recombines TRBV6-1 with TRBJ1-1, with D possibly being TRBD1 (5 bases). CDR3 length: 13 residues. Germline V gene lookup returns CDR1 MNHNS and CDR2 SASEGT. Trimming removed 4 bases from V and 1 base from J, with 7 bases in between.

The chain couples TRBV18 to TRBJ1-5; 7 nucleotides line up with TRBD1. Germline V gene data show CDR1 as KGHSH and CDR2 as LQKENI. The CDR3 sequence is 13 residues long. The J segment lost 7 bases and the V segment lost 10 bases, leaving 10 bases of the junction unmatched. Here the CDR3 DNA reads TGTGCCACCTCGGAGGGGGCCGAACAGCCCCAGCATTTT. Protein product: CATSEGAEQPQHF.

This chain uses TRBV2 with TRBJ2-5, with 12 positions matching TRBD2. Germline V lookup: CDR1 SNHLY, CDR2 FYNNEI. There are 14 residues in the CDR3. Trimming removed 8 bases from V and 3 bases from J; junction bases left unmatched: 4. In DNA, the CDR3 is TGTGCCAGCGCCCGACTAGCGGGAGAAGAGACCCAGTACTTC. This gives the protein CASARLAGEETQYF. The whole variable domain, filled in from reference TRBV2 and TRBJ2-5, reads EPEVTQTPSHQVTQMGQEVILRCVPISNHLYFYWYRQILGQKVEFLVSFYNNEISEKSEIFDDQFSVERPDGSNFTLKIRSTKLEDSAMYFCASARLAGEETQYFGPGTRLLVL.

The gene calls are TRBV11-2 and TRBJ1-1; the D gene is possibly TRBD1 (6 bases). Trimming removed 4 bases at V and 1 base at J, with 13 bases between. The CDR3 length is 15 residues. Germline values: CDR1 SGHAT, CDR2 FQNNGV. This chain's CDR3 is CASSSIQGRNTEAFF. The CDR3 DNA sequence: TGTGCCAGCAGCTCGATACAGGGACGGAACACTGAAGCTTTCTTT.

This clone was observed a few times. The chain links TRBV18 to TRBJ1-5, with D hard to call. V lost 3 bases to trimming and J lost 2 bases, with 11 bases between them. Germline lookup yields CDR1 KGHSH and CDR2 LQKENI. This CDR3 is 15 amino acids long. CDR3 amino acids: CASSPGSGGNQPQHF. CDR3 nucleotides: TGTGCCAGCTCACCTGGCAGTGGGGGCAATCAGCCCCAGCATTTT.

The rearrangement uses TRBV6-1 and TRBJ1-1, with 10 bases lining up with TRBD1. The CDR3 is 13 amino acids. Germline V gene data show CDR1 as MNHNS and CDR2 as SASEGT. The junction had 7 bases not matched to a gene; V was cut back by 10 bases and J by 5 bases. Here the CDR3 reads CAIRQGAGTEAFF. CDR3 sequence (DNA): TGTGCCATCCGACAGGGGGCAGGGACTGAAGCTTTCTTT.

The chain recombines TRBV2 with TRBJ2-7; the D gene is possibly TRBD1 (5 bases). The CDR3 covers 15 residues. Germline CDR1 is SNHLY and CDR2 is FYNNEI. V gave up 2 bases and J gave up 0 bases, with 11 bases separating them. CDR3 loop: CASSERGFRSYEQYF. CDR3 DNA sequence: TGTGCCAGCAGTGAAAGGGGATTTCGCTCCTACGAGCAGTACTTC.

This clone has more than one count but fewer than ten. The chain employs TRBV28 and TRBJ2-1; unclear D gene. The ends were cut back, 2 bases at V and 9 bases at J, with 2 bases in the middle. CDR1 is MDHEN and CDR2 is SYDVKM in the germline V gene. The CDR3 contains 10 residues. CDR3 nucleotides: TGTGCCAGCAGTTTACCTGAGCAGTTCTTC. This encodes CASSLPEQFF.

The chain couples TRBV5-4 to TRBJ1-2; weak D call: TRBD1 (5 bases). The CDR3 runs to 16 residues. The V end was cut by 4 bases, the J end by 4 bases, with 20 bases between. The germline V gene encodes CDR1 SGHNT and CDR2 YYREEE (reference sequence). This chain's CDR3 is CASSNPSSREIYGYTF. The CDR3 DNA follows: TGTGCCAGCAGCAACCCGTCAAGCAGGGAAATCTATGGCTACACCTTC.

V and J are TRBV7-3 and TRBJ2-1; a weak D match, TRBD2 (6 bases). This CDR3 contains 15 residues. CDR1 is SGHTA, CDR2 FQGTGA, per germline. V lost 1 base and J lost 3, with 10 bases in between. CDR3 DNA: TGTGCCAGCAGCTTAAGGGACTCACACTACAATGAGCAGTTCTTC. Translation: CASSLRDSHYNEQFF.

This chain joins TRBV5-1 and TRBJ2-7, with a weak D call TRBD2 (6 bases). Germline CDR1 is SGHRS and CDR2 is YFSETQ. With 0 bases removed from V and 3 bases from J, the gap between germline ends came to 19 bases. The CDR3 consists of 17 residues. CDR3 coding DNA: TGCGCCAGCAGCTTGGGGCTGCTATTGGGGGGTAGCTACGAGCAGTACTTC. This translates into CASSLGLLLGGSYEQYF.

The CDR3 loop is CASSGGGSGANVLTF. In DNA, the CDR3 is TGTGCCAGCAGCGGGGGGGGATCTGGGGCCAACGTCCTGACTTTC. The chain joins TRBV7-8 to TRBJ2-6, with TRBD2 matching over 7 bases. The length of the CDR3 is 15 residues. V was clipped by 5 bases and J by 1 base; unmatched bases: 2. Germline CDR1 is SGHVS and CDR2 is FQNEAQ.

This rearrangement joins TRBV27 to TRBJ1-4; TRBD1 is a possible D gene (6 bases). This CDR3 has 16 residues. Germline CDR1 MNHEY, CDR2 SMNVEV (reference sequence). With 5 bases removed from V and 0 bases from J, the gap between germline ends came to 13 bases. CDR3 sequence: CASSRGATPTNEKLFF. The CDR3 DNA reads as TGTGCCAGCAGTAGGGGGGCTACGCCAACTAATGAAAAACTGTTTTTT.

The V gene is TRBV30, the J gene TRBJ2-7, with TRBD1 matching over 7 bases. The CDR3 runs 14 residues. Germline trimming cut 1 base from V and 6 bases from J; bases unmatched to any gene: 9. The germline V gene has CDR1 GTSNPN and CDR2 SVGIG (reference sequence). This CDR3 is CAWSATGWGLEQYF. CDR3 DNA: TGTGCCTGGAGTGCGACAGGGTGGGGGCTCGAGCAGTACTTC.

The chain joins TRBV18 to TRBJ2-3; no clear D gene. Germline loops: CDR1 KGHSH, CDR2 LQKENI. There are 13 residues in the CDR3. The V end was cut by 2 bases, the J end by 2 bases, with 5 bases between. The CDR3 coding sequence is TGTGCCAGCTCACCAACTATCACAGATACGCAGTATTTT. Its protein is CASSPTITDTQYF.

The gene calls are TRBV18 and TRBJ1-3; 8 positions agree with TRBD1. CDR3 size: 16 residues. V trimming: 4 bases; J trimming: 0 bases; junction bases outside the gene matches: 5. The V gene's germline CDR1 is KGHSH and CDR2 LQKENI. CDR3 in amino acids: CASSRGQGHSGNTIYF. The CDR3 DNA follows: TGTGCCAGCTCACGCGGACAGGGACACTCTGGAAACACCATATATTTT.

This clone is a singleton in its sample. The chain links TRBV29-1 to TRBJ2-1; 13 nucleotides agree with TRBD2. The CDR3 is 19 amino acids. Germline CDR1 SQVTM, CDR2 ANQGSEA. J lost 0 bases, V lost 6 bases, and 14 bases had no gene match. The CDR3 DNA reads as TGCAGCGTGCTCATCTGGACTAGCGGGAGCCTTGGCTCCTACAATGAGCAGTTCTTC. This sequence encodes CSVLIWTSGSLGSYNEQFF.

The chain recombines TRBV7-9 with TRBJ2-7; D is perhaps TRBD2 (6 bases). This CDR3 is built from 14 residues. Looked up from germline, CDR1 is SEHNR and CDR2 is FQNEAQ (reference sequence). With 3 bases removed from V and 2 bases from J, the gap between germline ends came to 11 bases. The CDR3 is CASSFGGEAYEQYF. CDR3 nucleotides: TGTGCCAGCAGCTTCGGCGGGGAGGCCTACGAGCAGTACTTC.